These 8 T cell receptor beta chains originate from one sample sequenced in a study. TCRdb used MiXCR to reprocess the RT-PCR reads, holding one entry per CDR3 protein. The sample lists more than 550,000 distinct CDR3 sequences, around 14% occurring once. The sample comprised memory CD4+ T cells from blood. The receptors come from a female donor in good health, serving as a healthy control.

This clonotype was counted a few times. This chain joins TRBV20-1 and TRBJ1-1; TRBD1 matches at 7 bases. Germline values: CDR1 DFQATT, CDR2 SNEGSKA (reference sequence). CDR3 size: 13 residues. V was pared by 3 bases and J by 7 bases, with 8 bases of the junction left unmatched. The DNA of the CDR3 is TGCAGTGCTAGTCGGGGCAGGGGGATTGAAGCTTTCTTT. Translated: CSASRGRGIEAFF.

The V and J genes are TRBV12-3 or TRBV12-4 and TRBJ1-1; D not certain. The CDR3 runs 11 residues. V was cut by 7 bases and J by 11 bases, with 14 bases left in between. CDR3 sequence: CASTLAGSAFF. The CDR3 DNA follows: TGTGCCAGCACGCTAGCCGGGTCGGCTTTCTTT.

The chain links TRBV19 to TRBJ2-4; TRBD2 agrees at 7 bases. The CDR3 spans 15 residues. V lost 6 bases and J lost 0; bases outside the gene matches: 5. Per germline, CDR1 LNHDA and CDR2 SQIVND (reference sequence). The CDR3 coding sequence is TGTGCCAGTAGCGGACGGGGGGTAGCCAAAAACATTCAGTACTTC. It specifies CASSGRGVAKNIQYF.

The chain employs TRBV7-2 and TRBJ1-1; tentatively, D is TRBD1 (6 bases). This CDR3 has 16 residues. V dropped 5 bases and J dropped 1 base, with 17 bases sitting between them. Germline V gene sequence: CDR1 SGHTA, CDR2 FQGNSA. The CDR3 DNA reads as TGTGCCAGCAGCCAGCAGGGGATCGAGGGGAACACTGAAGCTTTCTTT. Translation: CASSQQGIEGNTEAFF.

This clonotype was seen ten or more times. This chain uses TRBV10-3 with TRBJ2-1, with 7 bases fitting TRBD1. The CDR3 totals 14 residues. Germline V gives CDR1 ENHRY, CDR2 SYGVKD. Trimming took 0 bases from V and 9 from J; bases not matched to a gene: 5. The CDR3 sequence: CAISESGQGVEQFF. CDR3 DNA: TGTGCCATCAGTGAGTCGGGGCAGGGGGTTGAGCAGTTCTTC.

The chain combines TRBV2 with TRBJ2-2; 8 bases line up with TRBD1. The CDR3 runs to 14 residues. Germline V lookup: CDR1 SNHLY, CDR2 FYNNEI. J lost 7 bases, V lost 6 bases, and 7 bases had no gene match. CDR3 residues: CASSDRGTNGELFF. The CDR3 nucleotides are TGTGCCAGCAGCGACAGGGGAACGAACGGGGAGCTGTTTTTT.

This clonotype was found many times. The V gene is TRBV12-3 or TRBV12-4, the J gene TRBJ2-7; 7 bases match TRBD2. The CDR3 has 12 residues. V shed 3 bases, J shed 7 bases, and the junction held 3 bases outside the gene matches. The CDR3 loop reads CASSLGGREQYF. CDR3 in DNA: TGTGCCAGCAGTTTGGGAGGGCGGGAGCAGTACTTC.

The rearrangement links TRBV20-1 to TRBJ2-7, with D possibly matching TRBD2 (5 bases). The CDR3 extends over 17 amino acids. With 0 bases removed from V and 2 bases from J, the gap between germline ends came to 20 bases. Germline V gene lookup returns CDR1 DFQATT and CDR2 SNEGSKA (reference sequence). CDR3 nucleotides: TGCAGTGCTAGAGATTTTTTTAGCGTTCGGGCAACCTACGAGCAGTACTTC. This gives the protein CSARDFFSVRATYEQYF.